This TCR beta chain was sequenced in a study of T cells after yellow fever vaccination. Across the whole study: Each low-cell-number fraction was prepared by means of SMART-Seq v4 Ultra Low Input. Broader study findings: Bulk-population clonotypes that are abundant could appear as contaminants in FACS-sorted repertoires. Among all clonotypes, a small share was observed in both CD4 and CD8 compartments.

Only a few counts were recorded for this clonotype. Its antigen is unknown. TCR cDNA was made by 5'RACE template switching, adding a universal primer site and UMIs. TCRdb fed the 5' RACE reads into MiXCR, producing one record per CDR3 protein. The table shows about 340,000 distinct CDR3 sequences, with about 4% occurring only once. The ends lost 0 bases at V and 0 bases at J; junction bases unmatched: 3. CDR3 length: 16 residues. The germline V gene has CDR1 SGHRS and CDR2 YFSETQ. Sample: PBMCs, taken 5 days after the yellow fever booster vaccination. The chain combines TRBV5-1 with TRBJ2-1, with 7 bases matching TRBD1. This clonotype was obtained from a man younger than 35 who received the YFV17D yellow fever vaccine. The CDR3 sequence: CASSLAGQASYNEQFF. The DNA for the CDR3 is TGCGCCAGCAGCTTGGCTGGACAGGCCTCCTACAATGAGCAGTTCTTC.